The 12 T cell receptor beta chains below come from one sample, sequenced in a study of T cells in Graves' hyperthyroidism and ophthalmopathy. Researchers amplified the TCR beta CDR3 regions from RNA transcripts. The TCR CDR3 first-round RT-PCR relied on the HTBI primer set. TCRdb redid the calling of the multiplex PCR reads with MiXCR, one entry per CDR3 protein. The table has around 340,000 distinct CDR3 sequences, 15% to 20% seen once. Sequencing was performed on blood. Receptors were obtained from a woman aged 40 to 50 with Graves' ophthalmopathy.

This clonotype occurred many times. The chain uses TRBV20-1 and TRBJ1-2; D possibly corresponds to TRBD1 (6 bases). The CDR3 extends over 14 amino acids. Trimming removed 2 bases at V and 4 bases at J, with 14 bases between. Germline CDR1 reads DFQATT; CDR2 reads SNEGSKA (reference sequence). The CDR3 DNA sequence: TGCAGTGCTAGAACCTTACAGGGATTCTATGGCTACACCTTC. It specifies CSARTLQGFYGYTF.

There are many counts of this clonotype. The rearrangement links TRBV3-1 to TRBJ1-2; weak D call: TRBD1 (5 bases). Germline V gene lookup returns CDR1 LGHDT and CDR2 YNNKEL (reference sequence). This CDR3 spans 15 amino acids. V gave up 2 bases and J gave up 4 bases, with 14 bases separating them. The CDR3 protein is CASSQQRGAVYGYTF. CDR3 DNA: TGTGCCAGCAGCCAACAGAGGGGCGCGGTCTATGGCTACACCTTC.

At least ten counts were recorded for this clonotype. The chain joins TRBV6-6 to TRBJ2-5; the D is unclear. Germline CDR1 is MNHNY and CDR2 is SVGAGI (reference sequence). V dropped 2 bases and J dropped 4 bases, with 2 bases sitting between them. The CDR3 is 11 residues long. CDR3 nucleotides: TGTGCCAGCAGTTACAGAGAGACCCAGTACTTC. Encoded protein: CASSYRETQYF.

The table lists this clonotype with many counts. This may be a read error, as it is one base from a much larger clone. The rearrangement joins TRBV28 to TRBJ2-7; D ambiguous. Germline V gene lookup returns CDR1 MDHEN and CDR2 SYDVKM. Trimming shortened V by 2 bases and J by 1 base, and 6 bases separated the two germline ends. The CDR3 length is 13 residues. The CDR3 sequence is CASSLTASYEQYF. As DNA, the CDR3 is TGTGCCAGCAGTTTAACGGCTTCCTACGAGCAGTACTTC.

This clonotype was picked up many times. A much bigger clone sits one base away, suggesting this may be a read error. The chain is built from TRBV27 and TRBJ2-7, with D tentatively TRBD2 (6 bases). Germline assignment: CDR1 MNHEY and CDR2 SMNVEV (reference sequence). Trimming took off 6 bases at V and 12 bases at J, with 18 bases between the two ends. The CDR3 has 12 residues. CDR3 in DNA: TGTGCCAGCAGGCAGAGGAGGGATCAACGGTACTTC. This translates into CASRQRRDQRYF.

This clonotype was observed at least ten times. The J gene is TRBJ2-2, the V gene TRBV9; D is undetermined. The CDR3 totals 14 residues. Germline lookup yields CDR1 SGDLS and CDR2 YYNGEE. The V end lost 3 bases, the J end lost 3 bases, and 9 bases lay between the germline ends. CDR3: CASSAEGYTGELFF. The CDR3 DNA reads TGTGCCAGCAGCGCCGAAGGCTACACCGGGGAGCTGTTTTTT.

This clonotype was counted ten times or more. The chain combines TRBV25-1 with TRBJ1-5; D gene uncertain. Germline lookup yields CDR1 MGHDK and CDR2 SYGVNS. The CDR3 contains 13 residues. Trimming cost V 4 bases and J 6 bases, with 10 bases left between them. The CDR3 region is CASSGWGSQPQHF. As DNA, the CDR3 is TGTGCCAGCAGTGGTTGGGGATCTCAGCCCCAGCATTTT.

This clonotype came up a few times. V and J are TRBV3-1 and TRBJ1-2; tentative D call: TRBD1 (5 bases). This CDR3 has 16 residues. Germline V lookup: CDR1 LGHDT, CDR2 YNNKEL (reference sequence). The germline V and J ends were trimmed by 1 base and 1 base, with 13 bases remaining between them. CDR3 bases: TGTGCCAGCAGCCAAGGGGGGGGAAACCATAACTATGGCTACACCTTC. It encodes CASSQGGGNHNYGYTF. The full variable domain, in which reference TRBV3-1 and TRBJ1-2 provide the parts outside the CDR3, is DTAVSQTPKYLVTQMGNDKSIKCEQNLGHDTMYWYKQDSKKFLKIMFSYNNKELIINETVPNRFSPKSPDKAHLNLHINSLELGDSAVYFCASSQGGGNHNYGYTFGSGTRLTVV.

This clonotype was recorded at least ten times. This chain joins TRBV2 and TRBJ2-1; D uncertain. V was cut by 4 bases and J by 4 bases, with 14 bases left in between. CDR1 and CDR2 from the germline V gene are SNHLY and FYNNEI. CDR3 length equals 15 residues. CDR3 nucleotide sequence: TGTGCCAGCAGTGGTAGACAAGGGAAATACAATGAGCAGTTCTTC. It yields the protein CASSGRQGKYNEQFF.

There are many counts of this clonotype. This sequence joins TRBV27 and TRBJ1-2; possible D gene TRBD1, 5 bases. Germline lookup yields CDR1 MNHEY and CDR2 SMNVEV (reference sequence). The V and J ends lost 6 bases and 4 bases respectively, with 12 bases between them. CDR3 length: 13 residues. CDR3 DNA: TGTGCCAGCAGCCCCGGGACTCTCTATGGCTACACCTTC. Translation: CASSPGTLYGYTF.

This clonotype has a count of ten or more. The V and J genes are TRBV30 and TRBJ1-5; D gene unclear. In germline, CDR1 is GTSNPN, CDR2 SVGIG (reference sequence). The CDR3 length is 13 residues. The V gene lost 3 bases and the J gene lost 6 bases, with 12 bases spanning the gap. The CDR3 DNA reads TGTGCCTGGAGCGACATTTTTGGTCAGCCCCAGCATTTT. Residues: CAWSDIFGQPQHF.

This clonotype was seen repeatedly, ten times or more. The chain recombines TRBV3-1 with TRBJ2-4, with D possibly matching TRBD1 (6 bases). There are 17 residues in the CDR3. Trimming cost V 6 bases and J 0 bases, with 18 bases left between them. The germline gives CDR1 LGHDT, CDR2 YNNKEL (reference sequence). The CDR3 sequence: CASRLSGTPLAKNIQYF. The CDR3 coding sequence is TGTGCCAGCAGACTCTCCGGGACACCTTTAGCCAAAAACATTCAGTACTTC.